This TCR beta chain was identified during a study of control samples from healthy donors and cancer patients. Details on this clone: In the same sample, other DNA sequences code for this CDR3.

The V gene's germline CDR1 is SQVTM and CDR2 ANQGSEA. The CDR3 sequence is 13 residues long. V lost 7 bases, J lost 0 bases, and 3 bases stayed unmatched. The assay was immunoSEQ multiplex PCR, and TCRdb's table has in-frame clones only and misses some. The sample lists roughly 170,000 clones, almost 90% occurring once. This sequence joins TRBV29-1 and TRBJ1-1, with 9 bases aligning to TRBD1. The clonotype originates from a young woman in good health. The sequenced material came from blood. The CDR3 bases are TGCAGCGCCGGACAGGGGCTGAACACTGAAGCTTTCTTT. Encoded protein: CSAGQGLNTEAFF.